This TCR beta chain was obtained from a study of blood T cell repertoires in COVID-19. Each recovered donor of Cohort 3 presented with two negative PCRs, clearance, or symptom resolution. Germline lookup yields CDR1 LGHNA and CDR2 YSLEER. The junction had 11 bases not matched to a gene; V was cut back by 4 bases and J by 4 bases. CDR3 length: 17 amino acids. Produced via immunoSEQ multiplex PCR; TCRdb's table is partial and in-frame only. The sample carries nearly 400,000 clones, roughly 86% recorded once. Sequenced sample: PBMCs or T cells enriched from blood (not recorded which). The TCR comes from a young woman who had recovered from COVID-19. This chain connects TRBV4-3 to TRBJ2-3, with 10 bases matching TRBD2. The DNA of the CDR3 is TGCGCCAGCAGCCTCGGGGCTAGCGGGGGTGGGTCAGATACGCAGTATTTT. Encoded protein: CASSLGASGGGSDTQYF.